Presented here are 10 T cell receptor beta chains from one specimen sequenced in a study of cytomegalovirus exposure and HLA in healthy donors (dated by TCRdb to the late 2010s). Libraries were built with the immunoSEQ multiplex PCR assay. The multiplex PCR relied on a mix of 60 forward primers for TCR Vbeta segments and 13 reverse primers for TCR Jbeta segments. Entries here come from immuneACCESS through TCRdb and include only in-frame sequences with V and J called. Some clones fail to appear in such tables; in the studies checked, an unresolved V gene covers under half of the shortfall, and the cause of the remainder is unknown. In this sample the table shows some 120,000 clones, 75% to 85% of which occur a single time. Under 3.5% of the sample comes from the top ten. Sequenced sample: PBMCs. The receptors come from a male donor in good health and CMV-seronegative.

V and J are TRBV6-6 and TRBJ2-3, with TRBD1 matching over 7 bases. The germline gives CDR1 MNHNY, CDR2 SVGAGI (reference sequence). There are 15 residues in the CDR3. The J segment lost 0 bases and the V segment lost 5 bases, leaving 5 bases of the junction unmatched. The CDR3 nucleotides are TGTGCCAGCAGTGGACAGGAGGCTAGCACAGATACGCAGTATTTT. It is translated as CASSGQEASTDTQYF.

The V gene is TRBV2, the J gene TRBJ1-2; a weak D match, TRBD1 (6 bases). The V and J ends lost 6 bases and 9 bases respectively, with 20 bases between them. CDR3 length equals 14 residues. The V gene's germline CDR1 is SNHLY and CDR2 FYNNEI. The CDR3: CASREQGKHRSYTF. As DNA, the CDR3 is TGTGCCAGCAGGGAACAGGGTAAGCATCGGAGCTACACCTTC. Together with reference TRBV2 and TRBJ1-2, the CDR3 gives the full variable domain: EPEVTQTPSHQVTQMGQEVILRCVPISNHLYFYWYRQILGQKVEFLVSFYNNEISEKSEIFDDQFSVERPDGSNFTLKIRSTKLEDSAMYFCASREQGKHRSYTFGSGTRLTVV.

The genes are TRBV5-6 and TRBJ1-6, with 7 bases matching TRBD1. CDR1 is SGHDT, CDR2 YYEEEE, per germline. The ends lost 1 base at V and 7 bases at J; junction bases unmatched: 2. The CDR3 extends over 14 amino acids. The CDR3 DNA reads as TGTGCCAGCAGCTTGCGACAGGGAAATTCACCCCTCCACTTT. It translates to CASSLRQGNSPLHF.

The V gene is TRBV9, the J gene TRBJ1-2, with 8 bases fitting TRBD1. Trimming at V came to 4 bases and at J to 8 bases, leaving 16 bases not matched to a gene. This CDR3 region has 16 residues. The V gene's germline CDR1 is SGDLS and CDR2 YYNGEE. The CDR3: CASSTRSGQGGGGYTF. CDR3 DNA sequence: TGTGCCAGCAGCACCCGATCCGGACAGGGCGGGGGAGGCTACACCTTC.

This clone has just a few counts. Relative to the germline gene, one junction end is altered; a read error may explain this. The chain couples TRBV28 to TRBJ2-4; D perhaps matches TRBD1 (5 bases). Germline loops: CDR1 MDHEN, CDR2 SYDVKM. The CDR3 totals 14 residues. Here the CDR3 reads CASSQLTAQNSQYF. The CDR3 DNA follows: TGTGCCAGCAGTCAACTGACAGCTCAAAACAGTCAGTACTTC.

DNA for the CDR3: TGTGCCAGCAGTGGGGAGATCTTCGTGGGACAGAACACTGAAGCTTTCTTT. Amino acid sequence: CASSGEIFVGQNTEAFF. The chain joins TRBV27 to TRBJ1-1; perhaps TRBD1 as D (6 bases). The CDR3 is 17 residues long. The V gene lost 5 bases and the J gene lost 1 base, with 20 bases spanning the gap. CDR1 MNHEY and CDR2 SMNVEV come from the germline V gene (reference sequence).

V and J are TRBV6-5 and TRBJ2-1; the match to TRBD1 covers 7 bases. Germline V gene lookup returns CDR1 MNHEY and CDR2 SVGAGI. CDR3 size: 16 residues. Germline trimming cut 2 bases from V and 3 bases from J; bases unmatched to any gene: 7. The CDR3 bases are TGTGCCAGCAGTTACGACCGGGACAGACTCTACAATGAGCAGTTCTTC. It yields the protein CASSYDRDRLYNEQFF.

The chain recombines TRBV19 with TRBJ2-7; 8 bases align to TRBD2. CDR3 size: 13 residues. With 3 bases clipped from V and 3 bases from J, the junction kept 1 base outside the gene matches. The germline V gene has CDR1 LNHDA and CDR2 SQIVND (reference sequence). The CDR3 nucleotides read TGTGCCAGTAGTATCGGGACTAGCTACGAGCAGTACTTC. Encoded protein: CASSIGTSYEQYF.

The CDR3 reads CASSLDAAGTEAFF. As DNA, the CDR3 is TGCGCCAGCAGCTTGGACGCGGCGGGCACTGAAGCTTTCTTT. The chain recombines TRBV5-1 with TRBJ1-1; D is ambiguous. The length of the CDR3 is 14 residues. Trimming removed 0 bases at V and 4 bases at J, with 10 bases between. CDR1 and CDR2 from the germline V gene are SGHRS and YFSETQ.

Remarks on this clone: An end of the junction differs from the germline gene, which may be a read error. The chain links TRBV7-7 to TRBJ2-2; 8 positions agree with TRBD1. Germline CDR1 and CDR2: SSHAT and FNYEAQ (reference sequence). The CDR3 sequence is 18 residues long. In DNA, the CDR3 is TGTGCTAGCAGCTTAAGGGTTCACAGGGGGGAGGCCACCGGGGAGCTGTTTTTT. Residues: CASSLRVHRGEATGELFF.